The rows below give T cell receptor beta chains drawn from one sample of a study of T cell responses to AZD1222 COVID-19 vaccine. Clones were read by immunoSEQ multiplex PCR, and TCRdb kept only the in-frame ones, dropping some. Of some 200,000 clones in the sample, approximately 92% were seen once. The input for sequencing was peripheral blood, taken on day 0 of AZD1222 vaccination. These receptors originate from an adult in good health. Each CDR3 is given with its conserved first and last residue. A D gene is named only where the DNA matches it firmly. A clone size is listed for some rows: how often the clone was seen (once, few, many), or a class if it is expanded.

TRBJ1-3 | NA | NA | 15 | TRBV5-1 | TGCGCCAGCAGCTTAGGGACAAGCTCTGGAAACACCATATATTTT | CASSLGTSSGNTIYF
TRBJ2-1 | NA | NA | 14 | TRBV27 | TGTGCCAGCAGTTTCCTGGGACACGACAATGAGCAGTTCTTC | CASSFLGHDNEQFF
TRBJ2-2 | TRBD1 | NA | 17 | TRBV24-1 | TGTGCCACCAGTGATCGTGACAGGGGGCCAGTTAGGGGGGAGCTGTTTTTT | CATSDRDRGPVRGELFF
TRBJ1-4 | TRBD1 | NA | 18 | TRBV4-1 | TGCGCCAGCAGCCGCCGGACAGGGGAACTCAGTCGGGGTGAAAAACTGTTTTTT | CASSRRTGELSRGEKLFF
TRBJ1-1 | NA | NA | 16 | TRBV28 | TGTGCCAGCAGTGAAACCGGACAGCCTAAGAACACTGAAGCTTTCTTT | CASSETGQPKNTEAFF
TRBJ1-1 | NA | NA | 15 | TRBV5-1 | TGCGCCAGCAGCTTGGAAGGCACCCAAGAAACTGAAGCTTTCTTT | CASSLEGTQETEAFF
TRBJ1-1 | NA | once | 13 | TRBV29-1 | TGCAGCGTAAACACTCTCATGAACACTGAAGCTTTCTTT | CSVNTLMNTEAFF
TRBJ2-1 | NA | NA | 13 | TRBV4-3 | TGCGCCAGCAGCCAAGGGTGGCGCGATGAGCAGTTCTTC | CASSQGWRDEQFF
TRBJ2-3 | NA | NA | 8 | TRBV7-6 | TGTGCCAGCGATACGCAGTATTTT | CASDTQYF
TRBJ1-1 | NA | NA | 13 | TRBV28 | TGTGCCAGCACTGAGCGGCGACCCACTGAAGCTTTCTTT | CASTERRPTEAFF
TRBJ2-1 | NA | NA | 16 | TRBV18 | TGTGCCAGCTCACCACCGGGGAACGGGGTGCACAATGAGCAGTTCTTC | CASSPPGNGVHNEQFF
TRBJ1-5 | NA | NA | 14 | TRBV2 | TGTGCCAGCAGTGACCCAGGGGGCAATCAGCCCCAGCATTTT | CASSDPGGNQPQHF
TRBJ2-2 | TRBD2 | NA | 16 | TRBV4-2 | TGTGCCAGCAGCCAAGAGAGGACTAGTTTCCCCGGGGAGCTGTTTTTT | CASSQERTSFPGELFF
TRBJ1-1 | NA | NA | 12 | TRBV3-1/TRBV3-2 | TGTGCCAGCAGCCAAGGAGACAGGGAAGCTTTCTTT | CASSQGDREAFF
TRBJ2-5 | TRBD2 | NA | 14 | TRBV19 | TGTGCCAGTAGCCCCTGGGGACTACAAGAGACCCAGTACTTC | CASSPWGLQETQYF
TRBJ1-2 | NA | NA | 11 | TRBV29-1 | TGCAGCGTTGAAATACAGGGTCGCTACACCTTC | CSVEIQGRYTF
TRBJ2-7 | NA | NA | 11 | TRBV5-1 | TGCGCCAGCAGGGAGGAGAAAGAGCAGTACTTC | CASREEKEQYF
TRBJ1-5 | NA | NA | 16 | TRBV5-6 | TGTGCCAGCAGCTCTACTGACCGGCTAGGGGAACAGCCCCAGCATTTT | CASSSTDRLGEQPQHF
TRBJ1-5 | NA | NA | 16 | TRBV9 | TGTGCCAGCAGCGCCCCGAGCGTGGATAGCAATCAGCCCCAGCATTTT | CASSAPSVDSNQPQHF
TRBJ2-1 | TRBD2 | NA | 16 | TRBV9 | TGTGCCAGCAGCGTAGTTGGACTAGCGTCTCAAGGCGAGCAGTTCTTC | CASSVVGLASQGEQFF
TRBJ1-1 | NA | NA | 15 | TRBV28 | TGTGCCAGCAGGAAGCCTTACGGAGGAAACACTGAAGCTTTCTTT | CASRKPYGGNTEAFF
TRBJ2-7 | TRBD2 | once | 14 | TRBV19 | TGTGCCAGTAGGGGAGGCGGGAGCGACTACGAGCAGTACTTC | CASRGGGSDYEQYF
TRBJ2-7 | NA | NA | 11 | TRBV30 | TGTGCCTGGAGCAGCTCCTACGAGCAGTACTTC | CAWSSSYEQYF
TRBJ2-7 | TRBD2 | NA | 14 | TRBV3-1/TRBV3-2 | TGTGCCAGCAGCCAACTAGCGGGAGTTGGCGAGCAGTACTTC | CASSQLAGVGEQYF
TRBJ1-2 | TRBD1 | NA | 14 | TRBV19 | TGTGCCACCTCCCCGGACAGGGGGGCGGATGGCTACACCTTC | CATSPDRGADGYTF
TRBJ1-2 | TRBD1 | NA | 17 | TRBV5-1 | TGCGCCAGCAGCCCGAGACAGGGGTCTTTCTTTTCCTATGGCTACACCTTC | CASSPRQGSFFSYGYTF
TRBJ2-5 | NA | NA | 13 | TRBV9 | TGTGCCAGCAGCGTAAGACCTCAGGAGACCCAGTACTTC | CASSVRPQETQYF
TRBJ2-2 | TRBD2 | NA | 16 | TRBV5-5 | TGTGCCAGCAGCTTGTGGCTAGCGGGGGACACCGGGGAGCTGTTTTTT | CASSLWLAGDTGELFF
TRBJ2-1 | TRBD2 | NA | 15 | TRBV6-4 | TGTGCCAGCAGTCCCGGGACTAGCTTTAGCAATGAGCAGTTCTTC | CASSPGTSFSNEQFF
TRBJ1-1 | TRBD1 | NA | 15 | TRBV6-5 | TGTGCCAGCAGAGTCACCCCGGGACAGGGTTATGAAGCTTTCTTT | CASRVTPGQGYEAFF
TRBJ1-1 | NA | NA | 14 | TRBV16 | TGTGCCAGCAGCCAATCCCAGGGGAACACTGAAGCTTTCTTT | CASSQSQGNTEAFF
TRBJ2-1 | TRBD2 | NA | 16 | TRBV7-2 | TGTGCCAGCAGCACCCAAGCCCCGGGACTAGCGGATCAGCAGTTCTTC | CASSTQAPGLADQQFF
TRBJ1-6 | NA | NA | 14 | TRBV6-5 | TGTGCCAGCAGTTACTCTTCGGGGAATTCACCCCTCCACTTT | CASSYSSGNSPLHF
TRBJ2-2 | NA | NA | 14 | TRBV2 | TGTGCCAGCAGTCGCGACACCTTGCCCGGGGAGCTGTTTTTT | CASSRDTLPGELFF
TRBJ1-1 | NA | once | 13 | TRBV3-1/TRBV3-2 | TGTGCCAGCAGCCCTCTTAAGGGCACTGAAGCTTTCTTT | CASSPLKGTEAFF
TRBJ1-4 | TRBD1 | NA | 14 | TRBV7-3 | TGTGCCAGCAGGATAAGGGGGCGTAGGGAAAAACTGTTTTTT | CASRIRGRREKLFF
TRBJ1-2 | NA | NA | 17 | TRBV7-2 | TGTGCCAGCAGCTTAATATCCTGGGGGGCCGATAACTATGGCTACACCTTC | CASSLISWGADNYGYTF
TRBJ1-6 | TRBD1 | NA | 14 | TRBV3-1/TRBV3-2 | TGTGCCAGCAGCTTAGACAGGGGGGTTTCACCCCTCCACTTT | CASSLDRGVSPLHF
TRBJ2-1 | TRBD2 | NA | 16 | TRBV28 | TGTGCCAGCAGCCTTAGGTTGACTAGCGGGAGCGAGGGGCAGTTCTTC | CASSLRLTSGSEGQFF
TRBJ1-5 | TRBD1 | NA | 15 | TRBV30 | TGTGCCTTCAACCTACAGGGGAATAGCAATCAGCCCCAGCATTTT | CAFNLQGNSNQPQHF
TRBJ1-5 | NA | NA | 13 | TRBV24-1 | TGTGCCACCAGTGCGGCAGGGGATCAGCCCCAGCATTTT | CATSAAGDQPQHF
TRBJ1-5 | NA | NA | 14 | TRBV4-1 | TGCGCCAGCACCAAACGGGGGGGCCGGCAGCCCCAGCATTTT | CASTKRGGRQPQHF
TRBJ1-2 | NA | NA | 14 | TRBV4-1 | TGCGCCAGCAGCCAAGGGCTCGGAGGCTATGGCTACACCTTC | CASSQGLGGYGYTF
TRBJ1-1 | NA | few | 11 | TRBV23-1 | TGCGCCAGCAGTCAGGCCACTGAAGCTTTCTTT | CASSQATEAFF
TRBJ2-7 | TRBD1 | once | 15 | TRBV9 | TGTGCCAGCAGCGCGGACAGGGGGGACCACTACGAGCAGTACTTC | CASSADRGDHYEQYF
TRBJ2-1 | TRBD1 | NA | 19 | TRBV4-2 | TGTGCCAGCAGCCACCCGGGACAGGGGGAAGGGAGAACCTACAATGAGCAGTTCTTC | CASSHPGQGEGRTYNEQFF
TRBJ2-1 | TRBD2 | NA | 14 | TRBV11-1 | TGTGCCAGCACCCAGCGGGGACGCTACAATGAGCAGTTCTTC | CASTQRGRYNEQFF
TRBJ2-3 | NA | NA | 12 | TRBV7-9 | TGTGCCAGCAGGGACGTCCTAGATACGCAGTATTTT | CASRDVLDTQYF
TRBJ1-1 | TRBD1 | once | 12 | TRBV6-5 | TGTGCCAGCAGTACTCGGACAGGGGGCGCTTTCTTT | CASSTRTGGAFF
TRBJ1-2 | TRBD1 | NA | 15 | TRBV19 | TGTGCCAGTAGTAAGGAGGCCAGGGGGTCTCTTGGCTACACCTTC | CASSKEARGSLGYTF
TRBJ1-2 | NA | NA | 15 | TRBV15 | TGTGCCACCAGCAGACCCGAGGAGGGGAGGAGTGGCTACACCTTC | CATSRPEEGRSGYTF